This passage covers 18 T cell receptor beta chains from one sample sequenced in a study of spatial heterogeneity in lung cancer. Time point: sample taken at primary tumor resection. The input material, whole RNA from tumor, nontumor lung or frozen PBMC, was sequenced unsorted. One entry per CDR3 protein, called by TCRdb with MiXCR from the 5' RACE reads. The sample includes more than 2,000 distinct CDR3 sequences, roughly 19% of them seen just once. The starting material was PBMCs, obtained at surgery. Receptors were obtained from a male donor with early-stage non-small cell lung cancer.

This clonotype qualifies as medium-sized. The rearrangement uses TRBV7-2 and TRBJ2-4; 12 bases align to TRBD2. Looked up from germline, CDR1 is SGHTA and CDR2 is FQGNSA. With 4 bases clipped from V and 0 bases from J, the junction kept 10 bases outside the gene matches. This CDR3 is 19 amino acids long. The CDR3 sequence is CASSSRLAGELKAKNIQYF. CDR3 nucleotides: TGTGCCAGCAGCTCCAGACTAGCGGGGGAACTAAAAGCCAAAAACATTCAGTACTTC.

This clonotype came up many times. A much larger clone differs from this one at a single base, so this may be a read error. The chain is built from TRBV6-2 or TRBV6-3 and TRBJ2-1; no definite D call. Trimming took off 0 bases at V and 7 bases at J, with 7 bases between the two ends. This CDR3 is 13 amino acids long. The germline V gene encodes CDR1 MNHEY and CDR2 SVGEGT. CDR3 amino acids: CASSYSLSNEQFF. DNA of the CDR3: TGTGCCAGCAGTTACTCGCTCAGTAATGAGCAGTTCTTC.

This clonotype is labeled medium-sized. The chain couples TRBV5-1 to TRBJ2-1; TRBD2 matches 14 bases. V dropped 4 bases and J dropped 15; count of bases not matched to a gene: 12. CDR1 and CDR2 (germline): SGHRS, YFSETQ. The CDR3 is made up of 15 amino acids. The DNA of the CDR3 is TGCGCCAGCAGCCCAGGGACTAGCGGGAGTTGGGGTATGTTCTTC. This codes for CASSPGTSGSWGMFF. Full variable domain (outside the CDR3, taken from reference TRBV5-1 and TRBJ2-1): KAGVTQTPRYLIKTRGQQVTLSCSPISGHRSVSWYQQTPGQGLQFLFEYFSETQRNKGNFPGRFSGRQFSNSRSEMNVSTLELGDSALYLCASSPGTSGSWGMFFGPGTRLTVL.

This clonotype was detected only a few times. J is TRBJ2-7 and V is TRBV30; 11 bases fit TRBD1. Looked up from germline, CDR1 is GTSNPN and CDR2 is SVGIG (reference sequence). Unmatched junction bases numbered 11, after V lost 4 bases and J lost 12 bases. The CDR3 totals 13 residues. The CDR3 is CAWKGTGGSLGYF. CDR3 nucleotides: TGTGCCTGGAAAGGGACAGGGGGTTCCCTGGGGTACTTC. The full variable domain, in which reference TRBV30 and TRBJ2-7 provide the parts outside the CDR3, is SQTIHQWPATLVQPVGSPLSLECTVEGTSNPNLYWYRQAAGRGLQLLFYSVGIGQISSEVPQNLSASRPQDRQFILSSKKLLLSDSGFYLCAWKGTGGSLGYFGPGTRLTVT.

This clonotype qualifies as medium-sized (0.01 to 0.1%). The rearrangement links TRBV6-5 to TRBJ1-2; no clear D gene. The V end lost 6 bases, the J end lost 4 bases, and 9 bases lay between the germline ends. The CDR3 consists of 12 residues. The V gene's germline CDR1 is MNHEY and CDR2 SVGAGI. The CDR3 nucleotides read TGTGCCAGCAGAATAAACCCCTATGGCTACACCTTC. This encodes CASRINPYGYTF.

There are a few counts of this clonotype. CDR3 coding DNA: TGTGCCAGCAGCTCGGGGGTCATCTACACTGAAGCTTTCTTT. Protein: CASSSGVIYTEAFF. This chain connects TRBV7-8 to TRBJ1-1; TRBD1 is a possible D gene (5 bases). The V end was cut by 4 bases, the J end by 3 bases, with 12 bases between. The CDR3 spans 14 residues. CDR1 is SGHVS and CDR2 is FQNEAQ in the germline V gene.

There are a few counts of this clonotype. The chain links TRBV23-1 to TRBJ2-5, with D perhaps matching TRBD2 (5 bases). TRBV23-1 is annotated as an ORF whose role is uncertain. The CDR3 runs 13 residues. The V and J ends lost 3 bases and 3 bases respectively, with 8 bases between them. The CDR3 DNA reads as TGCGCCAGCAGTCAGGGGAGAGAAGAGACCCAGTACTTC. Translation gives CASSQGREETQYF.

This clonotype is medium-sized within its sample. The J gene is TRBJ1-1, the V gene TRBV4-3; perhaps TRBD1 as D (5 bases). V was pared by 0 bases and J by 0 bases, with 14 bases between. The CDR3 is 17 residues long. Germline loops: CDR1 LGHNA, CDR2 YSLEER. In nucleotides, the CDR3 is TGCGCCAGCAGCCAAGAGGTGGCAGGGTTCATGAACACTGAAGCTTTCTTT. Amino acids: CASSQEVAGFMNTEAFF.

The chain recombines TRBV20-1 with TRBJ2-7; 11 bases line up with TRBD2. The trim removed 5 bases at V and 0 bases at J, leaving 21 bases unmatched. The germline V gene encodes CDR1 DFQATT and CDR2 SNEGSKA (reference sequence). The length of the CDR3 is 20 residues. DNA of the CDR3: TGCAGTGCTTCCCGTCTAAGTCCGGGACTAGCGGTACTCAGCTCCTACGAGCAGTACTTC. It yields the protein CSASRLSPGLAVLSSYEQYF.

This clonotype was counted between two and nine times. The gene calls are TRBV29-1 and TRBJ2-1, with a tentative D call TRBD2 (6 bases). V was cut by 0 bases and J by 3 bases, with 15 bases left in between. This CDR3 comprises 16 residues. CDR1 SQVTM and CDR2 ANQGSEA come from the germline V gene. This CDR3 reads CSVEDHRLGDYNEQFF. The CDR3 coding sequence is TGCAGCGTTGAAGATCACCGACTAGGGGACTACAATGAGCAGTTCTTC.

Ten or more counts support this clonotype. The chain combines TRBV28 with TRBJ2-7; perhaps TRBD2 as D (7 bases). This CDR3 has 15 amino acids. V lost 1 base and J 3 bases, leaving 13 bases between the germline ends. Germline V gene lookup returns CDR1 MDHEN and CDR2 SYDVKM. For the CDR3, the DNA is TGTGCCAGCAGTTTATTAGGGGGGGCCCTCTACGAGCAGTACTTC. It encodes CASSLLGGALYEQYF. Supplemented by reference TRBV28 and TRBJ2-7, the full variable domain reads DVKVTQSSRYLVKRTGEKVFLECVQDMDHENMFWYRQDPGLGLRLIYFSYDVKMKEKGDIPEGYSVSREKKERFSLILESASTNQTSMYLCASSLLGGALYEQYFGPGTRLTVT.

The sample holds many counts of this clonotype. V usage is TRBV6-5 and J usage is TRBJ1-3; tentative D call: TRBD1 (5 bases). V gave up 5 bases and J gave up 3 bases, with 8 bases separating them. The germline CDR1 and CDR2 sequences are MNHEY and SVGAGI. The CDR3 covers 13 residues. The CDR3 nucleotides read TGTGCCAGCAGTCCTCAGGGTGGAAACACCATATATTTT. It yields the protein CASSPQGGNTIYF.

The genes are TRBV20-1 and TRBJ2-3; TRBD1 might be the D (6 bases). The CDR3 totals 13 residues. Germline assignment: CDR1 DFQATT and CDR2 SNEGSKA (reference sequence). Deletions cut 6 bases from V and 2 bases from J, with 12 bases between. The chain's CDR3 is CSAGQSHTDTQYF. The CDR3 DNA is TGCAGTGCCGGACAGAGCCACACAGATACGCAGTATTTT.

In its sample, this clonotype is medium-sized. The genes are TRBV6-5 and TRBJ1-1; TRBD1 is a possible D gene (5 bases). The V and J ends lost 6 bases and 3 bases respectively, with 14 bases between them. CDR1 MNHEY and CDR2 SVGAGI come from the germline V gene. CDR3 length: 14 amino acids. CDR3 sequence (DNA): TGTGCCAGCAGGGGGGAAGGGTTGGACACTGAAGCTTTCTTT. As protein: CASRGEGLDTEAFF.

By frequency in the sample, this clonotype is medium-sized (0.01 to 0.1%). CDR3 nucleotides: TGTGCCAGCAGCCCCCGGGACCGCTTCTCTTGGGGGGCCAACGTCCTGACTTTC. Encoded protein: CASSPRDRFSWGANVLTF. This chain uses TRBV7-3 with TRBJ2-6, with D perhaps being TRBD1 or TRBD2 (5 bases each). Germline lookup yields CDR1 SGHTA and CDR2 FQGTGA. The CDR3 runs to 18 residues. V was pared by 5 bases and J by 4 bases, with 21 bases between.

V and J are TRBV20-1 and TRBJ2-5; D is undetermined. This CDR3 spans 13 amino acids. Trimming removed 4 bases at V and 1 base at J, with 10 bases between. Germline assignment: CDR1 DFQATT and CDR2 SNEGSKA (reference sequence). CDR3 in DNA: TGCAGTGCTACTTGGGTAGTCCAAGAGACCCAGTACTTC. Translating gives CSATWVVQETQYF.

In this sample, this clonotype turned up a few times. This chain uses TRBV7-9 with TRBJ2-1; 9 bases are shared with TRBD1. The CDR3 runs 19 residues. Germline V CDR1 and CDR2: SEHNR, FQNEAQ (reference sequence). V was clipped by 5 bases and J by 6 bases; unmatched bases: 20. The CDR3 DNA follows: TGTGCCAGCAGCCCTCACAAGGGACAAGGGACAGGGAGGCCCAATGAGCAGTTCTTC. It yields the protein CASSPHKGQGTGRPNEQFF.

The chain carries TRBV3-1 and TRBJ2-1, with TRBD2 matching over 7 bases. The CDR3 sequence is 15 residues long. The germline CDR1 and CDR2 sequences are LGHDT and YNNKEL (reference sequence). V was pared by 1 base and J by 4 bases, with 4 bases of the junction left unmatched. The CDR3: CASSQGGTIYNEQFF. CDR3 coding DNA: TGTGCCAGCAGCCAAGGCGGGACTATTTACAATGAGCAGTTCTTC.